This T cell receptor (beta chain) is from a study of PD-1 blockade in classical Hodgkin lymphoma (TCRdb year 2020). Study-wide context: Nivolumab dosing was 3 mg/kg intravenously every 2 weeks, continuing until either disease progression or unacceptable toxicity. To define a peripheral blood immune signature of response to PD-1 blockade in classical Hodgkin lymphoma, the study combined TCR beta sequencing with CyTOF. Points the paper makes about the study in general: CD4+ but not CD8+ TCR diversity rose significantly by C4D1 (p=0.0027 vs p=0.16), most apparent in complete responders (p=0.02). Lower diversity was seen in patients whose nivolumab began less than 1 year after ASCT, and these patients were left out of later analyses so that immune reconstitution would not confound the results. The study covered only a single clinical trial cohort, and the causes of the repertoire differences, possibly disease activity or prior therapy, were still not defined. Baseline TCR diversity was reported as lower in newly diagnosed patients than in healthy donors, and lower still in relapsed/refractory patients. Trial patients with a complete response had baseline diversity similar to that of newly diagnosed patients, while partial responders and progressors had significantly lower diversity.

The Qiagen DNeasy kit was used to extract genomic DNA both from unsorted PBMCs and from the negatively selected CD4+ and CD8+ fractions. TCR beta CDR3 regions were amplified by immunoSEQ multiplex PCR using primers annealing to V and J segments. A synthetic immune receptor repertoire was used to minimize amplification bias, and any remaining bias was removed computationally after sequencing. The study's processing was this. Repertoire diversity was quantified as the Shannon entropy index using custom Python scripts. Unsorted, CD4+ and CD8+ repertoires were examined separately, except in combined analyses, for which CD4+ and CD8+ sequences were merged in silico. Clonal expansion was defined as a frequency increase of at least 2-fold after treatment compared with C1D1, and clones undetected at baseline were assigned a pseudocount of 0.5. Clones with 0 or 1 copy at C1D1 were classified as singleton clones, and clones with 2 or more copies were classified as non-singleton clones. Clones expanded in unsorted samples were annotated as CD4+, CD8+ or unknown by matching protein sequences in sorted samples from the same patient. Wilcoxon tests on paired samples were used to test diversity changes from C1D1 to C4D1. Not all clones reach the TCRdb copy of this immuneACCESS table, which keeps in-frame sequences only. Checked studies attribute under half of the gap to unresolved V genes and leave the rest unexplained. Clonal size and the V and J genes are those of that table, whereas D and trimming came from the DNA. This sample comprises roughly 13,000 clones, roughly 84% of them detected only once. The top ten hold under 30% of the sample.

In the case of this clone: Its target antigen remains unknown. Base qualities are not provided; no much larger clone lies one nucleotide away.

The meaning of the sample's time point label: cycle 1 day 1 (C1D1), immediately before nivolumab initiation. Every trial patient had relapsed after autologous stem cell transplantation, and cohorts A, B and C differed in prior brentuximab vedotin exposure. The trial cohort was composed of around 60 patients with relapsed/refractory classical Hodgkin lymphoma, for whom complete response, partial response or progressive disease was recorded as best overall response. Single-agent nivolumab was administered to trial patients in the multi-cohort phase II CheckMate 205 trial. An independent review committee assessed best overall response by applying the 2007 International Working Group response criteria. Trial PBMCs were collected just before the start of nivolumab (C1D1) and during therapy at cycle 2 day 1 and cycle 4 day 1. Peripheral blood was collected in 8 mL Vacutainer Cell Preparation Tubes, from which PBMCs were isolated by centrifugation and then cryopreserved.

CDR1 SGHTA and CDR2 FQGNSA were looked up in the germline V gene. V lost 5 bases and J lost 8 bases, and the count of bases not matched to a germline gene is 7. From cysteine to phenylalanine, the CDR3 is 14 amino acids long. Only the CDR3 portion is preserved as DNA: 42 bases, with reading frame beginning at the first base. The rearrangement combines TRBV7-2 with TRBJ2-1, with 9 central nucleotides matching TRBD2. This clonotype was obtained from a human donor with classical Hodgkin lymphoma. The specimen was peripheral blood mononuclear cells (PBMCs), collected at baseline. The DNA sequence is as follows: TGTGCCAGCAGCCAGGCGGGGGGGCGAGATGAGCAGTTCTTC. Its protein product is CASSQAGGRDEQFF.